One sample yielded the 16 T cell receptor beta chains listed below, sequenced in a study of shared clonotypes between healthy human individuals (dated by TCRdb to the early 2020s). The library was prepared using the immunoSEQ multiplex PCR assay. TCRdb took over this immuneACCESS table, retaining in-frame rearrangements with V and J assigned. Such tables are incomplete; in checked studies, under half of the missing clones stem from an unresolved V gene, and the remainder is unexplained. Counted in this sample were around 2.5 million clones; over 85% of them appeared once. 0.36% of the sample belongs to the ten largest clones. The sequencing input was naive CD4+ T cells from PBMCs. Reading the label with the study, this specimen's cell subset or site is: CD45RA+ positively selected. Every receptor here comes from a young man in good health. Some clones in this sample may be carry-over from other donors' samples.

V usage is TRBV10-3 and J usage is TRBJ2-7, with no clear D. CDR1 ENHRY and CDR2 SYGVKD come from the germline V gene. The V gene lost 6 bases and the J gene lost 0 bases, with 12 bases spanning the gap. The CDR3 contains 14 residues. The CDR3 is CAIRQTVSSYEQYF. CDR3 DNA sequence: TGTGCCATCAGGCAGACGGTAAGCTCCTACGAGCAGTACTTC.

This clone was recorded only once. J is TRBJ2-1 and V is TRBV7-3, with 10 bases that match TRBD2. V lost 8 bases to trimming and J lost 9 bases; unmatched junction nucleotides: 16. Per the germline V gene, CDR1 is SGHTA and CDR2 is FQGTGA. This CDR3 comprises 16 residues. The CDR3 is CASALMGTSVGGEQFF. CDR3 bases: TGTGCCAGCGCCCTAATGGGGACTAGCGTTGGCGGTGAGCAGTTCTTC.

The rearrangement links TRBV28 to TRBJ2-3; TRBD2 is a possible D gene (6 bases). The germline CDR1 and CDR2 sequences are MDHEN and SYDVKM. This CDR3 has 14 amino acids. The V and J ends lost 5 bases and 3 bases respectively, with 12 bases between them. This CDR3 reads CASSQAGSTDTQYF. The DNA for the CDR3 is TGTGCCAGCAGTCAAGCGGGTTCAACAGATACGCAGTATTTT. The entire variable domain, with the rest obtained from reference TRBV28 and TRBJ2-3, is as follows: DVKVTQSSRYLVKRTGEKVFLECVQDMDHENMFWYRQDPGLGLRLIYFSYDVKMKEKGDIPEGYSVSREKKERFSLILESASTNQTSMYLCASSQAGSTDTQYFGPGTRLTVL.

The chain joins TRBV28 to TRBJ2-6, with a possible D match to TRBD2 (6 bases). V lost 4 bases to trimming and J lost 0 bases, with 13 bases between them. Germline V gene sequence: CDR1 MDHEN, CDR2 SYDVKM. This CDR3 contains 17 residues. The CDR3 protein is CASSWGRRVSGANVLTF. The CDR3, as DNA: TGTGCCAGCAGTTGGGGCAGGAGGGTCTCTGGGGCCAACGTCCTGACTTTC.

The chain carries TRBV7-2 and TRBJ1-4; D gene unclear. The germline V gene encodes CDR1 SGHTA and CDR2 FQGNSA. The CDR3 length is 15 residues. V lost 5 bases to trimming and J lost 6 bases, with 16 bases between them. The CDR3 region has the DNA TGTGCCAGCAGCCCAATAGTAGGGCCAGATGAAAAACTGTTTTTT. Translated: CASSPIVGPDEKLFF.

This clone was recorded only once. The chain is built from TRBV5-1 and TRBJ2-2; TRBD2 matches 7 bases. There are 16 residues in the CDR3. The V and J ends lost 6 bases and 6 bases, in that order; junction bases with no gene match: 14. From germline, CDR1 is SGHRS and CDR2 YFSETQ. Here the CDR3 DNA reads TGCGCCAGCATCCCGGGGGGTAGCGCGTTCGCCGGGGAGCTGTTTTTT. This codes for CASIPGGSAFAGELFF.

This clone was seen once. The chain combines TRBV28 with TRBJ1-3; D gene unclear. V was shortened by 6 bases and J by 8 bases, with 26 bases between the two germline ends. The CDR3 length is 17 residues. The germline V gene has CDR1 MDHEN and CDR2 SYDVKM. CDR3 sequence (DNA): TGTGCCAGCAGCAGTCCAAATGAGGTAAACCCTCGAGACACCATATATTTT. This gives the protein CASSSPNEVNPRDTIYF.

This clone appeared once. The chain recombines TRBV7-6 with TRBJ1-4; 7 positions agree with TRBD1. The CDR3 is 15 amino acids. Germline V gene data show CDR1 as SGHVS and CDR2 as FNYEAQ. With 1 base clipped from V and 7 bases from J, the junction kept 6 bases outside the gene matches. CDR3 bases: TGTGCCAGCAGCTTAGGCGTAGGGGGCGGTGAAAAACTGTTTTTT. It specifies CASSLGVGGGEKLFF.

CDR3 coding DNA: TGTGCCAGCAGCCCACCGTCCGAGGGGAATTCACCCCTCCACTTT. As protein: CASSPPSEGNSPLHF. This chain joins TRBV4-2 and TRBJ1-6, with TRBD1 as a possible D gene (5 bases). Germline CDR1 LGHNA, CDR2 YNFKEQ. The germline V and J ends were trimmed by 4 bases and 7 bases, with 14 bases remaining between them. The CDR3 is 15 amino acids.

The chain joins TRBV7-3 to TRBJ1-2, with 8 bases identical to TRBD1. Trimming cost V 2 bases and J 7 bases; bases outside gene matches: 15. The CDR3 consists of 17 residues. The V gene's germline CDR1 is SGHTA and CDR2 FQGTGA. The CDR3, as DNA: TGTGCCAGCAGCTTAGACCCTCCCGGGACAGGCCGAGGTGGCTACACCTTC. This encodes CASSLDPPGTGRGGYTF.

J is TRBJ1-3 and V is TRBV5-1; D is unclear. V lost 7 bases, J lost 3 bases, and 8 bases lay in between. CDR1 is SGHRS and CDR2 is YFSETQ in the germline V gene. This CDR3 comprises 12 residues. The DNA for the CDR3 is TGCGCCAGCCGTGAAAGTGGAAACACCATATATTTT. It is translated as CASRESGNTIYF.

The chain joins TRBV14 to TRBJ1-1; D is undetermined. Per germline, CDR1 SGHDN and CDR2 FVKESK. The CDR3 extends over 17 amino acids. The germline V and J ends were trimmed by 0 bases and 4 bases, with 18 bases remaining between them. The CDR3 spells CASSQDWARAGITEAFF. The CDR3 nucleotides read TGTGCCAGCAGCCAAGATTGGGCGAGGGCTGGGATCACTGAAGCTTTCTTT.

The chain uses TRBV5-1 and TRBJ2-1, with 9 positions matching TRBD2. V was clipped by 0 bases and J by 4 bases; unmatched bases: 5. Germline loops: CDR1 SGHRS, CDR2 YFSETQ. The CDR3 spans 16 residues. Written as DNA, the CDR3 is TGCGCCAGCAGCTTGGCGGTAGCGGGAGTGTACAATGAGCAGTTCTTC. Translated: CASSLAVAGVYNEQFF.

The gene calls are TRBV2 and TRBJ1-2; 7 bases are shared with TRBD1. Per the germline V gene, CDR1 is SNHLY and CDR2 is FYNNEI. Germline trimming cut 6 bases from V and 7 bases from J; bases unmatched to any gene: 8. This CDR3 has 13 amino acids. The CDR3 nucleotides read TGTGCCAGCAGAGAGACAGGGACCGGTGGCTACACCTTC. The encoded protein is CASRETGTGGYTF.

The V and J genes are TRBV28 and TRBJ2-4, with a possible D match to TRBD2 (5 bases). The CDR3 length is 12 residues. Germline CDR1 MDHEN, CDR2 SYDVKM. V was shortened by 3 bases and J by 8 bases, with 8 bases between the two germline ends. As DNA, the CDR3 is TGTGCCAGCAGTTTCCAGGAGGACATTCAGTACTTC. Its protein product is CASSFQEDIQYF.

The chain uses TRBV27 and TRBJ2-5, with 8 bases aligning to TRBD1. CDR3 length: 18 amino acids. Trimming at V came to 4 bases and at J to 0 bases, leaving 13 bases not matched to a gene. Germline V lookup: CDR1 MNHEY, CDR2 SMNVEV (reference sequence). This CDR3 is CASSSRHWTGTDQETQYF. The CDR3, as DNA: TGTGCCAGCAGTTCGCGCCATTGGACAGGGACCGACCAAGAGACCCAGTACTTC.